Sequencing of this TCR beta chain was carried out in a study of early T cells in non-severe SARS-CoV-2 infection. This clonotype occurred many times. In germline, CDR1 is DFQATT, CDR2 SNEGSKA (reference sequence). Trimming took 5 bases from V and 4 from J, leaving 14 bases between them. CDR3 length equals 13 residues. TCRdb reprocessed the 5' RACE reads with MiXCR, giving one entry per CDR3 protein. In the table there are 45,000 to 60,000 distinct CDR3 sequences, approximately 8% of which are singletons. The sample comprised whole blood. The receptor was isolated from an adult who was a healthcare worker with PCR-confirmed SARS-CoV-2 infection or an uninfected control (not recorded which). The genes are TRBV20-1 and TRBJ2-5, with D perhaps assigned TRBD1 or TRBD2 (5 bases each). The CDR3 nucleotides read TGCAGTGCTGTTATGCGAGGGGCAGAGACCCAGTACTTC. It codes for CSAVMRGAETQYF.